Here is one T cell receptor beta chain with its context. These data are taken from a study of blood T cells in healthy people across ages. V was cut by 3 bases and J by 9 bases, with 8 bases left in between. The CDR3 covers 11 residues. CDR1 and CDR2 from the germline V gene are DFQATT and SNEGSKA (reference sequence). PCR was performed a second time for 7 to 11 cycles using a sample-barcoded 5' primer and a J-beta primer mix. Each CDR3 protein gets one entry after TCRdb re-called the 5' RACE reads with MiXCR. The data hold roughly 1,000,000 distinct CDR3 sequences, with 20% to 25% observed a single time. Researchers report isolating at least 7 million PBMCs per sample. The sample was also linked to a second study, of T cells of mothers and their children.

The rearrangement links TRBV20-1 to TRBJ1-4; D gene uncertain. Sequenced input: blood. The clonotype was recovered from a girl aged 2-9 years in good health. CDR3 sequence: CSARGSQKLFF. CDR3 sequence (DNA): TGCAGTGCTAGGGGAAGCCAAAAACTGTTTTTT.